A selection of T cell receptor beta chains follows, all from one sample in a study of OX40 agonist ivuxolimab in advanced cancers. The repertoire was sequenced with immunoSEQ multiplex PCR; TCRdb's copy has only in-frame clones and lacks some. The sample records 99,000 or so clones, more than 95% being singletons. Sequenced here: CD4+ or CD8+ T cells sorted from blood, sampled in a trial of the OX40 agonist ivuxolimab. The source is an adult with an advanced solid tumor such as melanoma, head and neck, liver or kidney cancer. The CDR3 runs from the conserved cysteine through the conserved F or W. Each record gives: D gene, V gene, J gene, clone size, CDR3 protein, CDR3 DNA. D genes are given only for firm matches. Expanded clones get a size class; other rows say once, few or many, or leave the size out.

.	TRBV7-2	TRBJ1-2	once	CASSLGATDYGYTF	TGTGCCAGCAGCTTAGGAGCCACAGACTATGGCTACACCTTC
TRBD2	TRBV29-1	TRBJ2-3	few	CSVNGLAGGADTQYF	TGCAGCGTTAACGGACTAGCGGGAGGGGCAGATACGCAGTATTTT
.	TRBV4-3	TRBJ2-6	few	CASSQSPGSGANVLTF	TGCGCCAGCAGCCAATCACCAGGGAGTGGGGCCAACGTCCTGACTTTC
.	TRBV19	TRBJ1-1	few	CASSMENTEAFF	TGTGCCAGTAGTATGGAGAACACTGAAGCTTTCTTT
TRBD1	TRBV10-1	TRBJ1-2	.	CASSPGTGDGYGYTF	TGCGCCAGCAGTCCCGGGACAGGGGATGGTTATGGCTACACCTTC
TRBD1	TRBV5-4	TRBJ1-2	.	CASSFGQVAPLNYGYTF	TGTGCCAGCAGCTTCGGACAGGTCGCCCCCCTTAACTATGGCTACACCTTC
.	TRBV6-5	TRBJ1-1	.	CASSYGGRMTEAFF	TGTGCCAGCAGTTACGGGGGACGGATGACTGAAGCTTTCTTT
TRBD2	TRBV4-3	TRBJ2-7	.	CASSQGTSGIYEQYF	TGCGCCAGCAGCCAGGGGACTAGCGGGATCTACGAGCAGTACTTC
TRBD1	TRBV7-2	TRBJ2-7	.	CASSQTGGAYEQYF	TGTGCCAGCAGCCAGACAGGGGGGGCCTACGAGCAGTACTTC
TRBD2	TRBV7-8	TRBJ2-1	.	CASSLIAGDHNEQFF	TGTGCCAGCAGCTTGATAGCGGGAGACCACAATGAGCAGTTCTTC
TRBD2	TRBV2	TRBJ2-3	.	CASSEIAGGSTDTQYF	TGTGCCAGCAGTGAAATAGCGGGGGGGAGCACAGATACGCAGTATTTT
.	TRBV7-2	TRBJ1-1	.	CASSPRPQGSVMNTEAFF	TGTGCCAGCAGCCCGAGACCACAGGGTTCGGTAATGAACACTGAAGCTTTCTTT
TRBD1	TRBV15	TRBJ2-2	.	CATSRAGQGPTGELFF	TGTGCCACCAGCAGAGCGGGACAGGGACCCACCGGGGAGCTGTTTTTT
.	TRBV15	TRBJ2-5	.	CATSSRGGTFHQYF	TGTGCCACCAGCAGTAGGGGGGGTACGTTCCACCAGTACTTC
TRBD1	TRBV27	TRBJ2-5	.	CASSPSTGGWETQYF	TGTGCCAGCAGTCCAAGTACAGGGGGTTGGGAGACCCAGTACTTC
.	TRBV9	TRBJ2-5	.	CASSVVPTGKETQYF	TGTGCCAGCAGCGTAGTACCCACAGGAAAAGAGACCCAGTACTTC
.	TRBV21-1	TRBJ1-1	.	CASSPDRRGTEAFF	TGTGCCAGCAGCCCCGACAGGAGGGGCACTGAAGCTTTCTTT
TRBD1	TRBV27	TRBJ2-7	.	CASSLLGGQYEQYF	TGTGCCAGCAGTTTACTTGGGGGACAGTACGAGCAGTACTTC
.	TRBV5-1	TRBJ2-1	once	CASSLEDSYNEQFF	TGCGCCAGCAGCTTGGAGGACTCCTACAATGAGCAGTTCTTC
TRBD1	TRBV2	TRBJ2-1	.	CASRDRENEQFF	TGTGCCAGCAGAGACAGGGAAAATGAGCAGTTCTTC
TRBD1	TRBV2	TRBJ2-1	.	CASSDPGQGAHEQFF	TGTGCCAGCAGTGACCCGGGACAGGGGGCGCATGAGCAGTTCTTC
TRBD2	TRBV28	TRBJ2-7	once	CASSSHGLAGVPDTYEQYF	TGTGCCAGCAGTTCTCACGGACTAGCGGGAGTACCTGACACCTACGAGCAGTACTTC
.	TRBV7-7	TRBJ2-7	.	CASSRGEDRYEQYF	TGTGCCAGCAGCAGAGGGGAAGACCGCTACGAGCAGTACTTC
.	TRBV7-9	TRBJ2-4	.	CASSLVGAGFQAKNIQYF	TGTGCCAGCAGCTTAGTGGGGGCAGGGTTTCAAGCCAAAAACATTCAGTACTTC
.	TRBV5-4	TRBJ1-1	.	CASSSTQGLGTEAFF	TGTGCCAGCAGCTCGACTCAGGGATTGGGCACTGAAGCTTTCTTT
.	TRBV4-1	TRBJ1-6	.	CASSQGYREINSPLHF	TGCGCCAGCAGCCAAGGATACAGGGAAATTAATTCACCCCTCCACTTT
TRBD1	TRBV6-5	TRBJ1-5	.	CASGKTGGTNQPQHF	TGTGCCAGCGGAAAAACAGGGGGTACAAATCAGCCCCAGCATTTT
.	TRBV2	TRBJ2-7	.	CASRLLEQYF	TGTGCCAGCAGGTTACTAGAGCAGTACTTC
.	TRBV5-1	TRBJ2-7	.	CASTGDLSYEQYF	TGCGCCAGCACGGGGGATCTCTCCTACGAGCAGTACTTC
TRBD1	TRBV28	TRBJ1-4	.	CASRREGTGSNEKLFF	TGTGCCAGCAGGAGAGAAGGGACAGGGAGTAATGAAAAACTGTTTTTT
TRBD1	TRBV2	TRBJ1-6	.	CAIKLRQGAFHF	TGTGCCATTAAACTTAGACAGGGGGCATTTCACTTT
TRBD1	TRBV5-4	TRBJ1-6	.	CASSLTGEDLHF	TGTGCCAGCAGCTTGACAGGGGAGGACCTCCACTTT
TRBD2	TRBV11-2	TRBJ2-5	once	CASSLVGGRMETQYF	TGTGCCAGCAGCTTAGTTGGCGGGAGGATGGAGACCCAGTACTTC
.	TRBV6-5	TRBJ2-3	.	CASSEFPGDTQYF	TGTGCCAGCAGTGAGTTCCCGGGAGATACGCAGTATTTT
TRBD1	TRBV14	TRBJ1-1	.	CASSPSGRGQPEAFF	TGTGCCAGCAGCCCCTCCGGCAGGGGGCAACCCGAAGCTTTCTTT
.	TRBV30	TRBJ1-1	few	CAWAYNTEAFF	TGTGCCTGGGCATACAACACTGAAGCTTTCTTT
.	TRBV5-1	TRBJ2-3	.	CASSLTGEGGTDTQYF	TGCGCCAGCAGCTTGACAGGGGAGGGTGGCACAGATACGCAGTATTTT